The 26 T cell receptor beta chains presented below share a single source sample, sequenced in a study of long-term antiretroviral therapy in people with HIV. Version v3.0 of the immunoSEQ assay was performed at survey level. The repertoire was sequenced with immunoSEQ multiplex PCR; TCRdb's copy has only in-frame clones and lacks some. The top ten hold 6.2% of the sample, which has about 35,000 clones, roughly four fifths seen once. The source material was unsorted PBMCs, sampled 1 year after starting antiretroviral therapy. These receptors originate from a man aged 18 to 30 with HIV.

The J gene is TRBJ2-2, the V gene TRBV28, with TRBD1 matching 8 bases. The germline gives CDR1 MDHEN, CDR2 SYDVKM. CDR3 length: 16 amino acids. J was trimmed by 1 base and V by 9 bases; bases with no gene match: 10. In nucleotides, the CDR3 is TGTGCCAGTATGGAGGTGGGACAGGTGAACACCGGGGAGCTGTTTTTT. Translated: CASMEVGQVNTGELFF.

The V call is TRBV7-9, the J call TRBJ1-1, with 7 nucleotides matching TRBD1. This CDR3 is built from 14 residues. Germline V lookup: CDR1 SEHNR, CDR2 FQNEAQ (reference sequence). After removal of 3 bases from V and 4 bases from J, the junction contained 5 bases not matched to a gene. The CDR3, as DNA: TGTGCCAGCAGCTTTCAGGGGGGGGCCACTGAAGCTTTCTTT. Its translation is CASSFQGGATEAFF.

The chain combines TRBV4-1 with TRBJ2-7, with 10 positions matching TRBD1. Trimming removed 2 bases from V and 2 bases from J; junction bases left unmatched: 3. Germline V CDR1 and CDR2: MGHRA, YSYEKL. The CDR3 runs to 15 residues. The CDR3 DNA sequence: TGCGCCAGCAGCCAAAGGACAGGGGGAGCCTACGAGCAGTACTTC. Residues: CASSQRTGGAYEQYF.

The chain joins TRBV9 to TRBJ2-4; D is ambiguous. The CDR3 runs 15 residues. The V gene's germline CDR1 is SGDLS and CDR2 YYNGEE. The germline V and J ends were trimmed by 1 base and 2 bases, with 10 bases remaining between them. CDR3 sequence reads: CASSVSANSKNIQYF. The CDR3 DNA reads TGTGCCAGCAGCGTATCCGCCAACTCCAAAAACATTCAGTACTTC.

The chain employs TRBV6-1 and TRBJ1-5; D gene unclear. The germline V gene encodes CDR1 MNHNS and CDR2 SASEGT. V was cut by 5 bases and J by 0 bases, with 11 bases left in between. This CDR3 comprises 15 residues. CDR3 sequence: CASSPTPTSNQPQHF. CDR3 nucleotides: TGTGCCAGCAGTCCGACCCCGACTAGCAATCAGCCCCAGCATTTT.

V gene TRBV7-8 combines with J gene TRBJ2-7; D is undetermined. The CDR3 totals 16 residues. V shed 5 bases and J shed 4 bases, with 21 bases lying between them. Germline assignment: CDR1 SGHVS and CDR2 FQNEAQ. The CDR3 loop reads CASSARTASRRYEQYF. Here the CDR3 DNA reads TGTGCCAGCAGCGCTAGAACAGCCTCGAGAAGGTACGAGCAGTACTTC. Combining the CDR3 with reference TRBV7-8 and TRBJ2-7 gives the whole variable domain GAGVSQSPRYKVAKRGQDVALRCDPISGHVSLFWYQQALGQGPEFLTYFQNEAQLDKSGLPSDRFFAERPEGSVSTLKIQRTQQEDSAVYLCASSARTASRRYEQYFGPGTRLTVT.

This chain links TRBV28 with TRBJ1-2, with 7 bases aligning to TRBD1. Germline-derived CDR1 and CDR2 are MDHEN and SYDVKM. V dropped 3 bases and J dropped 2; count of bases not matched to a gene: 15. The CDR3 loop spans 18 amino acids. CDR3 sequence (DNA): TGTGCCAGCAGTTTTAGCTTACCGGACAGGCCCAAGAACTATGGCTACACCTTC. Its translation: CASSFSLPDRPKNYGYTF.

The chain couples TRBV27 to TRBJ2-5, with 11 nucleotides matching TRBD1. Germline loops: CDR1 MNHEY, CDR2 SMNVEV (reference sequence). After removal of 2 bases from V and 3 bases from J, the junction contained 5 bases not matched to a gene. The CDR3 contains 16 residues. CDR3 region: CASSLRTGGEEETQYF. The CDR3 coding sequence is TGTGCCAGCAGTTTACGGACAGGGGGCGAGGAAGAGACCCAGTACTTC.

This chain joins TRBV18 and TRBJ2-7, with D perhaps matching TRBD2 (6 bases). The germline V gene encodes CDR1 KGHSH and CDR2 LQKENI. The CDR3 is 17 amino acids. V was shortened by 5 bases and J by 3 bases, with 23 bases between the two germline ends. The CDR3 bases are TGTGCCAGCTCAGGGTCCGAAGCGGGCGGTCTTTACTACGAGCAGTACTTC. It yields the protein CASSGSEAGGLYYEQYF.

The chain has TRBV7-6 and TRBJ2-1; D uncertain. V was cut by 5 bases and J by 6 bases, with 17 bases left in between. Per germline, CDR1 SGHVS and CDR2 FNYEAQ. There are 15 residues in the CDR3. The CDR3 loop is CASSPRLSPGNEQFF. As DNA, the CDR3 is TGTGCCAGCAGCCCTCGACTGTCTCCGGGCAATGAGCAGTTCTTC.

The chain uses TRBV5-1 and TRBJ2-1; D gene unclear. V lost 2 bases, J lost 5 bases, and 14 bases lay in between. CDR1 and CDR2 from the germline V gene are SGHRS and YFSETQ. The CDR3 is 15 amino acids. DNA for the CDR3: TGCGCCAGCAGCTTCACTGGACCGATAAACAATGAGCAGTTCTTC. This sequence encodes CASSFTGPINNEQFF. Drawing the rest from reference TRBV5-1 and TRBJ2-1, the complete variable domain is KAGVTQTPRYLIKTRGQQVTLSCSPISGHRSVSWYQQTPGQGLQFLFEYFSETQRNKGNFPGRFSGRQFSNSRSEMNVSTLELGDSALYLCASSFTGPINNEQFFGPGTRLTVL.

V gene TRBV5-4 combines with J gene TRBJ2-7; 10 bases are a match to TRBD1. CDR1 is SGHNT, CDR2 YYREEE, per germline (reference sequence). Trimming removed 4 bases from V and 5 bases from J; junction bases left unmatched: 9. There are 15 residues in the CDR3. CDR3 in amino acids: CASSPDRGSMDEQYF. The CDR3 nucleotides read TGTGCCAGCAGCCCGGACAGGGGGAGTATGGACGAGCAGTACTTC.

This sequence joins TRBV9 and TRBJ1-5; 8 bases are a match to TRBD1. Trimming cost V 3 bases and J 7 bases; bases outside gene matches: 6. Germline V gene data show CDR1 as SGDLS and CDR2 as YYNGEE. The CDR3 is 14 residues long. The CDR3 loop reads CASSESQGAQPQHF. For the CDR3, the DNA is TGTGCCAGCAGCGAAAGTCAGGGGGCGCAGCCCCAGCATTTT.

The sample holds a few counts of this clone. The J gene is TRBJ1-5, the V gene TRBV15; 8 bases map to TRBD1. Unmatched junction bases numbered 0, after V lost 3 bases and J lost 2 bases. Germline CDR1 reads LNHNV; CDR2 reads YYDKDF (reference sequence). The CDR3 sequence is 14 residues long. The chain's CDR3 is CATSRDRGNQPQHF. CDR3 nucleotide sequence: TGTGCCACCAGCAGGGACAGGGGCAATCAGCCCCAGCATTTT. The variable domain in full, completed from reference TRBV15 and TRBJ1-5, reads DAMVIQNPRYQVTQFGKPVTLSCSQTLNHNVMYWYQQKSSQAPKLLFHYYDKDFNNEADTPDNFQSRRPNTSFCFLDIRSPGLGDTAMYLCATSRDRGNQPQHFGDGTRLSIL.

This chain uses TRBV6-6 with TRBJ1-1; D might be TRBD1 (5 bases). V dropped 0 bases and J dropped 1 base, with 9 bases sitting between them. This CDR3 spans 15 amino acids. The germline V gene encodes CDR1 MNHNY and CDR2 SVGAGI (reference sequence). This CDR3 is CASSYSKGKNTEAFF. The DNA of the CDR3 is TGTGCCAGCAGTTACTCGAAGGGGAAGAACACTGAAGCTTTCTTT.

The V gene is TRBV7-8, the J gene TRBJ1-2, with a tentative D call TRBD1 (5 bases). The V and J ends lost 5 bases and 6 bases respectively, with 19 bases between them. The CDR3 contains 15 residues. The germline V gene encodes CDR1 SGHVS and CDR2 FQNEAQ. The CDR3 region has the DNA TGTGCCAGCAGCGGCGAGAGGAGGGGAAACGATGGCTACACCTTC. This translates into CASSGERRGNDGYTF. The whole variable domain, filled in from reference TRBV7-8 and TRBJ1-2, reads GAGVSQSPRYKVAKRGQDVALRCDPISGHVSLFWYQQALGQGPEFLTYFQNEAQLDKSGLPSDRFFAERPEGSVSTLKIQRTQQEDSAVYLCASSGERRGNDGYTFGSGTRLTVV.

V is TRBV5-4 and J is TRBJ1-1; 8 bases agree with TRBD1. This CDR3 is 16 amino acids long. V shed 1 base and J 2 bases; nucleotides not matched to a gene: 7. Germline loops: CDR1 SGHNT, CDR2 YYREEE (reference sequence). The CDR3: CASSLLRGQANTEAFF. For the CDR3, the DNA is TGTGCCAGCAGCTTGTTAAGGGGACAGGCTAACACTGAAGCTTTCTTT.

The chain carries TRBV5-5 and TRBJ1-1; no clear D. This CDR3 is 11 amino acids long. Trimming removed 5 bases at V and 11 bases at J, with 13 bases between. Germline CDR1 is SGHKS and CDR2 is YYEKEE (reference sequence). The CDR3 spells CASSVGNEAFF. In nucleotides, the CDR3 is TGTGCCAGCAGTGTTGGGAACGAGGCTTTCTTT. Full variable domain (missing parts from reference TRBV5-5 and TRBJ1-1): DAGVTQSPTHLIKTRGQQVTLRCSPISGHKSVSWYQQVLGQGPQFIFQYYEKEERGRGNFPDRFSARQFPNYSSELNVNALLLGDSALYLCASSVGNEAFFGQGTRLTVV.

The CDR3 nucleotides read TGTGCTAGTGGTTTGGACAGTGGGGCACGCTCCTACGAGCAGTACTTC. Encoded protein: CASGLDSGARSYEQYF. The V gene is TRBV12-5, the J gene TRBJ2-7; possibly TRBD1 for D (5 bases). Deletions cut 1 base from V and 0 bases from J, with 13 bases between. The length of the CDR3 is 16 residues. Germline V CDR1 and CDR2: LGHNT, FRNRAP.

This clone was detected only once. This chain uses TRBV18 with TRBJ1-1; tentative D call: TRBD1 (5 bases). CDR3 length: 16 amino acids. The germline gives CDR1 KGHSH, CDR2 LQKENI. V was pared by 6 bases and J by 1 base, with 18 bases between. The CDR3 DNA reads as TGTGCCAGCTCTCCTACCGGGGCAGGCACGAACACTGAAGCTTTCTTT. It specifies CASSPTGAGTNTEAFF.

V and J are TRBV9 and TRBJ1-4, with 9 bases aligning to TRBD1. Germline trimming cut 4 bases from V and 7 bases from J; bases unmatched to any gene: 14. The germline CDR1 and CDR2 sequences are SGDLS and YYNGEE. This CDR3 comprises 17 residues. CDR3 nucleotide sequence: TGTGCCAGCAGCCTCCGGACAGGGGAGAATGGGGGTGAAAAACTGTTTTTT. Residues: CASSLRTGENGGEKLFF.

V is TRBV27 and J is TRBJ2-5; D assignment may be TRBD1 or TRBD2 (5 bases each). V shed 6 bases and J shed 4 bases, with 15 bases lying between them. CDR1 and CDR2 from the germline V gene are MNHEY and SMNVEV (reference sequence). The CDR3 contains 14 residues. The CDR3 DNA reads TGTGCCAGCAGCCACGATGAGAGGGGAGAGACCCAGTACTTC. Translating gives CASSHDERGETQYF.

This clone was recorded a few times. The V gene is TRBV7-2, the J gene TRBJ2-2; D is unresolved. V shed 3 bases and J shed 8 bases, with 7 bases lying between them. Germline assignment: CDR1 SGHTA and CDR2 FQGNSA. This CDR3 region has 12 residues. CDR3: CASSLKLGELFF. The CDR3 DNA follows: TGTGCCAGCAGCTTGAAGTTAGGGGAGCTGTTTTTT.

This clone has more than one count but fewer than ten. The CDR3 here is CASSDGRGRGYEQYF. DNA for the CDR3: TGTGCCAGCAGTGATGGTCGAGGCAGGGGCTACGAGCAGTACTTC. The chain is built from TRBV2 and TRBJ2-7; tentative D call: TRBD1 (6 bases). The V and J ends lost 3 bases and 3 bases respectively, with 15 bases between them. This CDR3 contains 15 residues. Per germline, CDR1 SNHLY and CDR2 FYNNEI. Supplemented by reference TRBV2 and TRBJ2-7, the full variable domain reads EPEVTQTPSHQVTQMGQEVILRCVPISNHLYFYWYRQILGQKVEFLVSFYNNEISEKSEIFDDQFSVERPDGSNFTLKIRSTKLEDSAMYFCASSDGRGRGYEQYFGPGTRLTVT.

This chain connects TRBV28 to TRBJ2-1, with TRBD2 matching over 8 bases. CDR3 length equals 19 residues. Germline loops: CDR1 MDHEN, CDR2 SYDVKM. Trimming took 6 bases from V and 8 from J; bases not matched to a gene: 24. The CDR3 is CASRPPADSGSLHGYEQFF. In nucleotides, the CDR3 is TGTGCCAGCAGACCCCCCGCGGACAGCGGGAGCCTCCATGGTTATGAGCAGTTCTTC.

V is TRBV5-1 and J is TRBJ2-2; a possible D gene is TRBD1 (5 bases). Looked up from germline, CDR1 is SGHRS and CDR2 is YFSETQ. This CDR3 spans 14 amino acids. V was pared by 4 bases and J by 4 bases, with 11 bases between. CDR3 DNA: TGCGCCAGCAGCGAAAGGACACTCACCGGGGAGCTGTTTTTT. It translates to CASSERTLTGELFF.